The next 13 T cell receptor beta chains were all read from a single sample in a study of T cell repertoires in cytomegalovirus infection. TCRdb itself ran the reads through MiXCR, one entry per CDR3 protein. In the table there are some 940,000 distinct CDR3 sequences, roughly 30% of which are singletons. The antigens for these receptors are not known. Sequencing was performed on cultured CD8+ T cells from PBMCs, taken from culture after CMV antigen stimulation. All receptors derive from a human donor in good health (CMV status not recorded). Some clones in this sample may be carry-over from other donors' samples.

This clonotype was recorded a few times. The CDR3 DNA sequence: TGTGCCAGCAGCCCCACGGCAGGGAACACAGATACGCAGTATTTT. It is translated as CASSPTAGNTDTQYF. V is TRBV11-3 and J is TRBJ2-3; TRBD1 might be the D (5 bases). Trimming stripped 5 bases from V and 2 bases from J, with 14 bases between. CDR1 is SGHNT, CDR2 YENEEA, per germline. The CDR3 has 15 amino acids.

This clonotype was seen a few times. The CDR3 reads CASSSRDRGIYSNQPQHF. The CDR3 nucleotides are TGTGCCAGCAGTAGCCGGGACAGGGGAATATATAGCAATCAGCCCCAGCATTTT. The chain uses TRBV6-1 and TRBJ1-5; the match to TRBD1 covers 10 bases. The ends lost 5 bases at V and 0 bases at J; junction bases unmatched: 10. The CDR3 consists of 18 residues. The germline CDR1 and CDR2 sequences are MNHNS and SASEGT.

This chain joins TRBV3-1 and TRBJ2-7; TRBD2 is a possible D gene (6 bases). The length of the CDR3 is 14 residues. Germline V gene data show CDR1 as LGHDT and CDR2 as YNNKEL (reference sequence). V was pared by 4 bases and J by 2 bases, with 12 bases between. CDR3 sequence: CASSPLTRPYEQYV. CDR3 nucleotides: TGTGCCAGCAGCCCCCTGACTAGACCCTACGAGCAGTACGTC.

V is TRBV9 and J is TRBJ1-1, with a weak D call TRBD1 (6 bases). From germline, CDR1 is SGDLS and CDR2 YYNGEE. The CDR3 is 13 amino acids. V lost 3 bases and J 8 bases, leaving 14 bases between the germline ends. The CDR3 loop reads CASSETIGQEAFF. The CDR3 coding sequence is TGTGCCAGCAGCGAGACGATAGGACAGGAAGCTTTCTTT. The entire variable domain, with the rest obtained from reference TRBV9 and TRBJ1-1, is as follows: DSGVTQTPKHLITATGQRVTLRCSPRSGDLSVYWYQQSLDQGLQFLIQYYNGEERAKGNILERFSAQQFPDLHSELNLSSLELGDSALYFCASSETIGQEAFFGQGTRLTVV.

This clonotype was seen a few times. This sequence joins TRBV7-9 and TRBJ2-2; the D gene is possibly TRBD2 (5 bases). The V gene's germline CDR1 is SEHNR and CDR2 FQNEAQ (reference sequence). This CDR3 contains 13 residues. The V and J ends lost 2 bases and 8 bases respectively, with 9 bases between them. CDR3 residues: CASSLRTEGELFF. Written as DNA, the CDR3 is TGTGCCAGCAGCTTAAGGACTGAAGGGGAGCTGTTTTTT.

The chain recombines TRBV15 with TRBJ2-5; D might be TRBD1 (6 bases). The germline gives CDR1 LNHNV, CDR2 YYDKDF (reference sequence). V was clipped by 1 base and J by 5 bases, with 20 bases between them. The CDR3 spans 17 residues. Here the CDR3 reads CATSRAPTGPLGETQYF. The DNA of the CDR3 is TGTGCCACCAGCAGAGCCCCGACAGGACCTTTGGGGGAGACCCAGTACTTC.

This clonotype was counted between two and nine times. This rearrangement joins TRBV6-6 to TRBJ2-7; D is unresolved. This CDR3 spans 18 amino acids. Germline V gives CDR1 MNHNY, CDR2 SVGAGI (reference sequence). V shed 2 bases and J shed 2 bases, with 22 bases lying between them. DNA of the CDR3: TGTGCCAGCAGTTACCAAACCCCTTGGTTACTCTACACCTACGAGCAGTACTTC. Protein sequence: CASSYQTPWLLYTYEQYF.

This clonotype was observed a few times. The CDR3 sequence is CASSQDVWFLGNTIYF. For the CDR3, the DNA is TGTGCCAGCAGCCAAGACGTATGGTTTCTTGGAAACACCATATATTTT. The chain employs TRBV4-2 and TRBJ1-3, with D unclear. Trimming pared 0 bases from V and 3 bases from J, leaving 12 bases between. From germline, CDR1 is LGHNA and CDR2 YNFKEQ. The CDR3 runs to 16 residues.

This clonotype was seen repeatedly, ten times or more. The chain carries TRBV7-2 and TRBJ1-5; perhaps TRBD1 as D (5 bases). V lost 5 bases to trimming and J lost 6 bases, with 20 bases between them. Germline CDR1 reads SGHTA; CDR2 reads FQGNSA. This CDR3 spans 16 amino acids. This CDR3 reads CASSPGVEAVGQPQHF. The CDR3 region has the DNA TGTGCCAGCAGCCCGGGGGTGGAGGCGGTGGGTCAGCCCCAGCATTTT.

In its sample, this clonotype was seen a few times. This chain uses TRBV6-1 with TRBJ1-1; D not certain. V gave up 1 base and J gave up 2 bases, with 11 bases separating them. Germline-derived CDR1 and CDR2 are MNHNS and SASEGT. The CDR3 length is 15 residues. In DNA, the CDR3 is TGTGCCAGCAGTGAAGAGGTCAACCGAAACACTGAAGCTTTCTTT. It yields the protein CASSEEVNRNTEAFF.

This clonotype was observed many times. The gene calls are TRBV7-2 and TRBJ1-4; TRBD1 matches at 7 bases. The CDR3 is made up of 15 amino acids. J gave up 7 bases and V 1 base, and 6 bases lay outside the gene matches. Germline CDR1 reads SGHTA; CDR2 reads FQGNSA. CDR3 DNA: TGTGCCAGCAGCTTAGGTAGGGGGCAGCGTGAAAAACTGTTTTTT. Residues: CASSLGRGQREKLFF.

This clonotype occurred a few times. V usage is TRBV9 and J usage is TRBJ1-2, with no clear D. The CDR3 spans 13 residues. Trimming took off 2 bases at V and 4 bases at J, with 9 bases between the two ends. Germline V gives CDR1 SGDLS, CDR2 YYNGEE. CDR3 sequence (DNA): TGTGCCAGCAGCGTCAGAAGCGCCTATGGCTACACCTTC. It specifies CASSVRSAYGYTF.

This clonotype came up many times. This chain joins TRBV7-8 and TRBJ1-5; D is uncertain. CDR3 size: 15 residues. The V end was cut by 4 bases, the J end by 6 bases, with 16 bases between. CDR1 and CDR2 (germline): SGHVS, FQNEAQ. CDR3 sequence reads: CASSSSPQLGQPQHF. In nucleotides, the CDR3 is TGTGCCAGCAGCTCAAGTCCTCAGTTGGGTCAGCCCCAGCATTTT.